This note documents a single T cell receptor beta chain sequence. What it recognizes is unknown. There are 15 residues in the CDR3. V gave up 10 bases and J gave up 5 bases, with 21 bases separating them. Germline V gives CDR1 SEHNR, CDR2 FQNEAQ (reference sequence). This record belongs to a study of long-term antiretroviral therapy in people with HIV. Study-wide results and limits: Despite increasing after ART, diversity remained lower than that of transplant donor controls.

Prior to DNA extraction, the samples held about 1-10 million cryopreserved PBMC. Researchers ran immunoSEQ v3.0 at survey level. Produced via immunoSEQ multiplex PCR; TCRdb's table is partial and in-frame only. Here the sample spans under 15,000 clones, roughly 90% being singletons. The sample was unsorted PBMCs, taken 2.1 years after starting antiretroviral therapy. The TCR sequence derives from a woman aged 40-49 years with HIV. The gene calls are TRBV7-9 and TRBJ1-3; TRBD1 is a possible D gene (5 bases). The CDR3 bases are TGTGCCACCGACCGCCCTGGGAAGGGGAGAAACACCATATATTTT. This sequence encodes CATDRPGKGRNTIYF.